The TCR beta chain described here comes from a study of neurological immune-mediated disorders. The time point denotes: longitudinal time-point 3. This clonotype was counted at least ten times. Its antigen is currently unknown. General study findings and limits: When the repertoires were grouped phylogenetically, those of 18 of the 34 multiple sclerosis patients came together in a single cluster of related CDR3 sequences, which points to a possible repertoire-level signature. No sharing of CDR3 amino acid sequences was observed among expanded clones across subjects, suggesting private repertoires in all groups. For the multiple sclerosis repertoire cluster, no association with any clinical or MRI feature was found.

The cDNA came from 5'RACE with 10-nucleotide random UMIs. Using its own MiXCR run on the 5' RACE reads, TCRdb lists one record per CDR3 protein. The sample consists of about 84,000 distinct CDR3 sequences, around 4.7% of them appearing once. The CDR3 loop spans 15 amino acids. Germline CDR1 is DFQATT and CDR2 is SNEGSKA (reference sequence). V shed 5 bases and J 6 bases; nucleotides not matched to a gene: 15. The sample comprised PBMCs. The receptor was derived from a woman aged 55-69 years with multiple sclerosis. V is TRBV20-1 and J is TRBJ2-7; 8 bases line up with TRBD1. CDR3 nucleotides: TGCAGTGCTGGGTCTTTTGGGACAGGATGGGGCGAGCAGTACTTC. It codes for CSAGSFGTGWGEQYF.